This T cell receptor beta chain was recorded in a study of blood T cell repertoires in COVID-19. The CDR3 length is 14 residues. V gave up 6 bases and J gave up 5 bases; unmatched junction bases: 4. Germline assignment: CDR1 MNHEY and CDR2 SMNVEV (reference sequence). Assay: immunoSEQ multiplex PCR; the TCRdb copy retains only in-frame clones and omits some. The sample consists of under 200,000 clones, 65% to 90% of them appearing once. Participant age was about 18 to 89 years, and participants resided in roughly 25 US areas. The receptor was isolated from a woman in her fifties or sixties with acute COVID-19. The chain uses TRBV27 and TRBJ2-2; 9 bases map to TRBD1. Sequenced sample: PBMCs or T cells enriched from blood (not recorded which). CDR3 sequence: CASRDGTGTGELFF. The CDR3 nucleotides read TGTGCCAGCAGAGATGGGACAGGGACCGGGGAGCTGTTTTTT.